The table lists the clone carrying this T cell receptor beta chain with a count of one. Trimming stripped 2 bases from V and 6 bases from J, with 14 bases between. There are 14 residues in the CDR3. The germline gives CDR1 LGHNT, CDR2 FRNRAP. This specimen belongs to a study of blood T cell repertoires in COVID-19. For the study at large: Both acute and convalescent COVID-19 samples were obtained from the United States, Italy and Spain. T cells, B-cell-depleted T cells, or PBMCs supplied cDNA or gDNA.

As originally analysed: Estimated nucleated cell counts came from reference gene primer amplification. This table comes from immunoSEQ multiplex PCR, and its TCRdb copy is limited to in-frame clones, with some not included. The V and J calls and clone size were taken over from that table, and D and trimming were inferred from the DNA. The repertoire consists of around 71,000 clones, with more than 80% occurring once and the leading ten covering approximately 4.6%. Material for sequencing was peripheral blood. The genes are TRBV12-5 and TRBJ2-7, with TRBD1 as a possible D gene (6 bases). The clonotype comes from an elderly man with acute or convalescent COVID-19. Here the CDR3 DNA reads TGTGCTAGTGGTTTGAACAGGGAAGGGTTCGAGCAGTACTTC. Protein product: CASGLNREGFEQYF. Filled out from reference TRBV12-5 and TRBJ2-7, the complete variable domain reads DARVTQTPRHKVTEMGQEVTMRCQPILGHNTVFWYRQTMMQGLELLAYFRNRAPLDDSGMPKDRFSAEMPDATLATLKIQPSEPRDSAVYFCASGLNREGFEQYFGPGTRLTVT.